Listed below are T cell receptor beta chains from one sample, sequenced in a study of radiation and T cells in renal cell carcinoma. Libraries were prepared by immunoSEQ multiplex PCR; TCRdb keeps only in-frame clonotypes and omits some of them. There are 95,000 or so clones in the sample; approximately 86% occur only once, and approximately 8.4% lies in the top ten. This specimen consisted of blood, obtained from a patient whose treatment included radiotherapy and nephrectomy. The receptor source for this set is a man in his forties or fifties with renal cell carcinoma. The CDR3 runs from the conserved cysteine through the conserved F or W. The order of the fields is J gene, V gene, clone size, D gene, CDR3 DNA, CDR3 protein. D genes are given only for firm matches. Clone size is shown for a subset of rows, as once, few, many or a class of expanded clone.

>TRBJ2-1|TRBV7-6|.|TRBD2
TGTGCCAGCAGCCCACTAGCGGCCAGTTATGAGCAGTTCTTC
CASSPLAASYEQFF
>TRBJ2-1|TRBV18|.|.
TGTGCCAGCTCAATAGGAGTTACAGAATACAATGAGCAGTTCTTC
CASSIGVTEYNEQFF
>TRBJ2-5|TRBV30|.|.
TGTGCCTGGAACCTAAGGGACATGCGGGAGACCCAGTACTTC
CAWNLRDMRETQYF
>TRBJ2-5|TRBV11-3|.|.
TGTGCCAGCAGCCCAGGGCGGGGGCCCCAAGAGACCCAGTACTTC
CASSPGRGPQETQYF
>TRBJ2-7|TRBV2|few|TRBD1
TGTGCCAGCAGTGAATCGGTCCGGGACAGGGCCTACGAGCAGTACTTC
CASSESVRDRAYEQYF
>TRBJ1-6|TRBV2|.|.
TGTGCCAGCAGTGAATCGGGGAACACCCTCCACTTT
CASSESGNTLHF
>TRBJ2-3|TRBV14|.|TRBD2
TGTGCCAGCAGCCAAGAGGCGGGAGTGAGCACAGATACGCAGTATTTT
CASSQEAGVSTDTQYF
>TRBJ1-2|TRBV30|.|TRBD1
TGTGCCTGGATGGCAGGGGGGTTCTATGGCTACACCTTC
CAWMAGGFYGYTF
>TRBJ1-1|TRBV28|.|.
TGTGCCAGCGGATCTGCCGGGCCCCGGGGCACTGAAGCTTTCTTT
CASGSAGPRGTEAFF
>TRBJ2-2|TRBV5-1|.|TRBD2
TGCGCCAGCAGCTTGGGAGCGGGGGTGAACACCGGGGAGCTGTTTTTT
CASSLGAGVNTGELFF
>TRBJ2-1|TRBV18|.|TRBD2
TGTGCCAGCTCACCATTCACTAGCGGGGATTACAATGAGCAGTTCTTC
CASSPFTSGDYNEQFF
>TRBJ2-7|TRBV6-4|.|.
TGTGCCAGCAAAATTGGAAGGGGCTACGAGCAGTACTTC
CASKIGRGYEQYF
>TRBJ1-5|TRBV30|few|TRBD1
TGTGCCTGGAGTACAGGGGATTATCAGCCCCAGCATTTT
CAWSTGDYQPQHF
>TRBJ2-1|TRBV7-7|.|.
TGTGCTAGCTCCCGGGCCCTAGGGAATGAGCAGTTCTTC
CASSRALGNEQFF
>TRBJ1-2|TRBV6-1|.|TRBD1
TGTGCCAGCAGTGAAGTCCAGAGACAGGGGGCTGGCTACACCTTC
CASSEVQRQGAGYTF